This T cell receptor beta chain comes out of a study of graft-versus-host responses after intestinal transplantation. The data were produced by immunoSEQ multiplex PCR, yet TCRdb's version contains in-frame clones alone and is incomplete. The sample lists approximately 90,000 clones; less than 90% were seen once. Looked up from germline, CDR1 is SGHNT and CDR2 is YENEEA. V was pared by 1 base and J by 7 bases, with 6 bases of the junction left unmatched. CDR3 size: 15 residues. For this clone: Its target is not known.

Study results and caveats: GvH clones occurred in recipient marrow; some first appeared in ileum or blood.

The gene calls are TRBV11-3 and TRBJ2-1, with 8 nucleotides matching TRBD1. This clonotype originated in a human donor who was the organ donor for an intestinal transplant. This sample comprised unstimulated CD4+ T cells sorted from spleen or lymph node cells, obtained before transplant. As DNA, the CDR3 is TGTGCCAGCAGCTTAGGGGACAGGTGGGGGAATGAGCAGTTCTTC. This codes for CASSLGDRWGNEQFF.